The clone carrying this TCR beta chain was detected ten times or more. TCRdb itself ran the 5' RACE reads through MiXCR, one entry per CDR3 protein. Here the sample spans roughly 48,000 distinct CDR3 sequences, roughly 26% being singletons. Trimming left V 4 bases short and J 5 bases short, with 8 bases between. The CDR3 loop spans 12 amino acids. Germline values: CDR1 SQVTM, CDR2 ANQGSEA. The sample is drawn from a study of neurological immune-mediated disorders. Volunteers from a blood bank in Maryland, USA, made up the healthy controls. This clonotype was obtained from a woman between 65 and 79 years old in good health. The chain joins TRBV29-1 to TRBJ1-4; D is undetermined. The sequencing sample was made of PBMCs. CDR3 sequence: CSVADGNEKLFF. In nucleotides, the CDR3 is TGCAGCGTTGCAGACGGGAATGAAAAACTGTTTTTT.